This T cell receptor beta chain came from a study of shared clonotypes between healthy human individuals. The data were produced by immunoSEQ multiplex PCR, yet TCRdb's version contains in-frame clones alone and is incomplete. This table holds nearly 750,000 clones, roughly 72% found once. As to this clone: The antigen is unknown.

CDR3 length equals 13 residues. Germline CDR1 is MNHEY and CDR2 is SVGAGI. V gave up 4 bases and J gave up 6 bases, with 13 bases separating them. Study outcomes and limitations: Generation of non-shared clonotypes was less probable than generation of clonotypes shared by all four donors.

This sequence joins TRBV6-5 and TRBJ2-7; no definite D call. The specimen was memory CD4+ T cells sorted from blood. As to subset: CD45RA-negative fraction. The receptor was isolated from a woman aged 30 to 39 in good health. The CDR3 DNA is TGTGCCAGCAGTTCCAATACCCACCCCGAGCAGTACTTC. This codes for CASSSNTHPEQYF.